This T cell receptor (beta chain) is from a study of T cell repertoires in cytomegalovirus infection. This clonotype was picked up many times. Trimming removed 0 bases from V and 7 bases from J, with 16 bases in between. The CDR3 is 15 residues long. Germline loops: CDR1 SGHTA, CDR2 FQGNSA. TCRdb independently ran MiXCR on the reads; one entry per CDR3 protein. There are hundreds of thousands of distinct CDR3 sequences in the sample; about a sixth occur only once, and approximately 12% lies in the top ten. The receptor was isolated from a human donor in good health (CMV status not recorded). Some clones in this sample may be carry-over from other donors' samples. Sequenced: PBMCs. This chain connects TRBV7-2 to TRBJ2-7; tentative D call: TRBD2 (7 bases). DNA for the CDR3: TGTGCCAGCAGCTTAGCGGGGCGGGGGCAGGGAGAGCAGTACTTC. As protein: CASSLAGRGQGEQYF.